This T cell receptor (beta chain) stems from a study of T cell changes during pregnancy in multiple sclerosis. TCRdb's copy holds only in-frame clones and misses some; the assay was immunoSEQ multiplex PCR. The sample shows 50,000 to 80,000 clones, around nine tenths of them seen only once. The CDR3 runs 14 residues. The V gene end was trimmed by 2 bases and the J gene end by 8 bases; junction bases not matched to a gene: 6. Germline V CDR1 and CDR2: KGHSH, LQKENI. The sample in question was peripheral blood, obtained in the second trimester of pregnancy. This rearrangement joins TRBV18 to TRBJ2-1; TRBD1 matches at 7 bases. The clonotype originates from a female donor with multiple sclerosis, enrolled in a pregnancy study. In DNA form, the CDR3 reads TGTGCCAGCTCACCAAGAACCGGGACAGATGAGCAGTTCTTC. Encoded protein: CASSPRTGTDEQFF.